Listed below are T cell receptor beta chains from one sample, sequenced in a study of prognosis after radiotherapy for stage I lung cancer. Via MiXCR, TCRdb re-called the multiplex PCR reads, giving one row per CDR3 protein. The sample carries about 13,000 distinct CDR3 sequences, 43% recorded once. The starting material was PBMCs, obtained before or after stereotactic body radiation therapy (not recorded which). Receptors were obtained from a donor over 45 with non-small cell lung cancer. The CDR3 runs from the conserved cysteine through the conserved F or W. The order of the fields is CDR3 protein, CDR3 DNA, D gene, J gene, clone size, V gene. The D gene is left open where the match is weak. Expanded clones are given a class, and other clones once, few, many or no size at all.

cdr3_aa: CASSLSSVVRGYNSPLHF
cdr3_nt: TGTGCCAGCAGTTTATCGTCCGTCGTCAGGGGTTATAATTCACCCCTCCACTTT
d_call: -
j_call: TRBJ1-6
clone_size: many
v_call: TRBV27

cdr3_aa: CASAEEGGEGNEQFF
cdr3_nt: TGTGCCAGCGCAGAGGAAGGGGGCGAAGGCAATGAGCAGTTCTTC
d_call: TRBD1
j_call: TRBJ2-1
clone_size: medium-sized
v_call: TRBV9

cdr3_aa: CANGALGIYGYNF
cdr3_nt: TGTGCCAACGGGGCATTAGGAATCTATGGCTACAACTTC
d_call: -
j_call: TRBJ1-2
clone_size: -
v_call: TRBV24-1

cdr3_aa: CASSQSGQGKGYTF
cdr3_nt: TGTGCCAGCAGCCAGTCGGGACAGGGGAAGGGCTACACCTTC
d_call: TRBD1
j_call: TRBJ1-2
clone_size: -
v_call: TRBV16

cdr3_aa: CASSPRQGRTEKLFF
cdr3_nt: TGTGCCAGCAGCCCTCGACAGGGCCGAACGGAAAAACTGTTTTTT
d_call: TRBD1
j_call: TRBJ1-4
clone_size: many
v_call: TRBV9

cdr3_aa: CASSIGIVSNEQFF
cdr3_nt: TGTGCCAGCAGCATTGGGATCGTAAGTAATGAGCAGTTCTTC
d_call: -
j_call: TRBJ2-1
clone_size: many
v_call: TRBV7-9

cdr3_aa: CASSSPLGWSAKNIQYF
cdr3_nt: TGTGCCAGCAGTTCACCCTTGGGGTGGTCGGCCAAAAACATTCAGTACTTC
d_call: -
j_call: TRBJ2-4
clone_size: many
v_call: TRBV28

cdr3_aa: CASSLFGRGTDTQYF
cdr3_nt: TGTGCCAGCAGCTTGTTCGGCAGGGGTACAGATACGCAGTATTTT
d_call: -
j_call: TRBJ2-3
clone_size: many
v_call: TRBV5-6

cdr3_aa: CASSASGGADTQYF
cdr3_nt: TGTGCCAGCAGCGCTAGCGGGGGGGCAGATACGCAGTATTTT
d_call: TRBD2
j_call: TRBJ2-3
clone_size: many
v_call: TRBV9

cdr3_aa: CASSSPGGGNEKLFF
cdr3_nt: TGTGCCAGCAGCTCCCCAGGGGGCGGAAATGAAAAACTGTTTTTT
d_call: TRBD1
j_call: TRBJ1-4
clone_size: many
v_call: TRBV5-8

cdr3_aa: CASSLLGHLNQPQHF
cdr3_nt: TGTGCCAGCAGTTTGTTGGGACACCTCAATCAGCCCCAGCATTTT
d_call: -
j_call: TRBJ1-5
clone_size: once
v_call: TRBV28

cdr3_aa: CSASGQGAETQYF
cdr3_nt: TGCAGTGCTAGCGGACAGGGGGCTGAGACCCAGTACTTC
d_call: TRBD1
j_call: TRBJ2-5
clone_size: many
v_call: TRBV20-1

cdr3_aa: CASIPGLAGAYEQYF
cdr3_nt: TGTGCCAGCATTCCGGGACTAGCGGGAGCCTACGAGCAGTACTTC
d_call: TRBD2
j_call: TRBJ2-7
clone_size: -
v_call: TRBV6-2/TRBV6-3

cdr3_aa: CSVEGAETYGYTF
cdr3_nt: TGCAGCGTTGAAGGGGCAGAGACATATGGCTACACCTTC
d_call: -
j_call: TRBJ1-2
clone_size: many
v_call: TRBV29-1

cdr3_aa: CATSDPSSLDKNTEAFF
cdr3_nt: TGTGCCACCAGTGATCCGTCGAGCTTAGACAAGAACACTGAAGCTTTCTTT
d_call: -
j_call: TRBJ1-1
clone_size: -
v_call: TRBV24-1

cdr3_aa: CASSLTVNEKLFF
cdr3_nt: TGTGCCAGCTCCCTAACCGTAAATGAAAAACTGTTTTTT
d_call: -
j_call: TRBJ1-4
clone_size: many
v_call: TRBV28

cdr3_aa: CASSAPTGTDSSEQYF
cdr3_nt: TGTGCCAGCAGTGCCCCCACCGGGACAGACAGTTCCGAGCAGTACTTC
d_call: TRBD1
j_call: TRBJ2-7
clone_size: -
v_call: TRBV6-4

cdr3_aa: CASKWAGFPYEQYF
cdr3_nt: TGTGCCAGCAAGTGGGCAGGATTCCCCTACGAGCAGTACTTC
d_call: -
j_call: TRBJ2-7
clone_size: medium-sized
v_call: TRBV6-1

cdr3_aa: CASSRLASAGELFF
cdr3_nt: TGTGCCAGTAGTCGGCTAGCGAGTGCCGGGGAGCTGTTTTTT
d_call: -
j_call: TRBJ2-2
clone_size: -
v_call: TRBV19

cdr3_aa: CASSSNPGYLYEQYF
cdr3_nt: TGTGCCAGTAGCTCCAACCCGGGTTACCTCTACGAGCAGTACTTC
d_call: -
j_call: TRBJ2-7
clone_size: -
v_call: TRBV11-2

cdr3_aa: CASSLWIVPDTQYF
cdr3_nt: TGTGCCAGCAGCTTGTGGATAGTTCCGGATACGCAGTATTTT
d_call: -
j_call: TRBJ2-3
clone_size: many
v_call: TRBV5-6

cdr3_aa: CASSPGTSNTGELFF
cdr3_nt: TGCGCCAGCAGCCCCGGGACTAGCAACACCGGGGAGCTGTTTTTT
d_call: TRBD2
j_call: TRBJ2-2
clone_size: few
v_call: TRBV5-1

cdr3_aa: CASSLTLGVEQYF
cdr3_nt: TGTGCCAGCAGCCTAACCCTGGGGGTCGAGCAGTACTTC
d_call: -
j_call: TRBJ2-7
clone_size: -
v_call: TRBV6-1

cdr3_aa: CASSTVAGPYEQYF
cdr3_nt: TGTGCCAGCAGCACCGTAGCGGGGCCCTACGAGCAGTACTTC
d_call: TRBD2
j_call: TRBJ2-7
clone_size: -
v_call: TRBV7-2

cdr3_aa: CASSQGGETQYF
cdr3_nt: TGCGCCAGCAGCCAAGGTGGTGAGACCCAGTACTTC
d_call: -
j_call: TRBJ2-5
clone_size: many
v_call: TRBV4-1

cdr3_aa: CASSQRLAPPGDTQYF
cdr3_nt: TGTGCCAGCAGCCAGCGACTAGCACCGCCGGGAGATACGCAGTATTTT
d_call: TRBD2
j_call: TRBJ2-3
clone_size: -
v_call: TRBV3-1

cdr3_aa: CATSDLGLAGENNEQFF
cdr3_nt: TGTGCCACCAGTGACCTCGGACTAGCGGGAGAGAACAATGAGCAGTTCTTC
d_call: TRBD2
j_call: TRBJ2-1
clone_size: -
v_call: TRBV24-1